This record covers a single TCR beta chain. The CDR3 has 15 amino acids. The V and J ends lost 0 bases and 3 bases respectively, with 9 bases between them. Germline CDR1 LGHNA, CDR2 YSLEER. The source of the sample is a study of PD-1 blockade in classical Hodgkin lymphoma. Relapse was seen in all patients after autologous stem cell transplantation, and brentuximab vedotin exposure was variable. Clones were sequenced by immunoSEQ multiplex PCR, and TCRdb holds only the in-frame ones, with some missing. The sample shows around 40,000 clones, over 55% of them seen only once. The input for sequencing was peripheral blood mononuclear cells (PBMCs), taken at baseline. The J gene is TRBJ1-5, the V gene TRBV4-3; D is unresolved. The sequence came from a human donor with classical Hodgkin lymphoma. The CDR3 region is CASSQERQNNQPQHF. CDR3 nucleotides: TGCGCCAGCAGCCAAGAGCGGCAGAACAATCAGCCCCAGCATTTT.